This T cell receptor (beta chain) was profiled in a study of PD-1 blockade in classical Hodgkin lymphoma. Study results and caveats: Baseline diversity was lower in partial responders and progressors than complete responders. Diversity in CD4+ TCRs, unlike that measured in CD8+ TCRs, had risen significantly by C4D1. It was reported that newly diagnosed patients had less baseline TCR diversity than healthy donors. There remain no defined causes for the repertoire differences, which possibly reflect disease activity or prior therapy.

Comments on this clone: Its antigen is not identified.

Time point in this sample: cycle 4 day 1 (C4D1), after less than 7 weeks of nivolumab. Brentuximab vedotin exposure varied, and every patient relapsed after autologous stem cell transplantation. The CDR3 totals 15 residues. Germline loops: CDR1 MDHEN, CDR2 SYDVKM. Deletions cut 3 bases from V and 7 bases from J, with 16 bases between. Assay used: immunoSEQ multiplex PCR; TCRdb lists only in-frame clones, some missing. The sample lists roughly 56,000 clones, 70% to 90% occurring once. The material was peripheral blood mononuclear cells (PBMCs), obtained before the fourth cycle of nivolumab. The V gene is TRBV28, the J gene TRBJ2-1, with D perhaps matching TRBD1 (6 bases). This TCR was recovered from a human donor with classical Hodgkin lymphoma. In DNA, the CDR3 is TGTGCCAGCAGTTTTCTACAGGGTGGGTTGAATGAGCAGTTCTTC. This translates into CASSFLQGGLNEQFF.